These 16 T cell receptor beta chains share one sample of origin, sequenced in a study of blood T cell repertoires in COVID-19. TCRdb keeps only in-frame clones here, not all; method: immunoSEQ multiplex PCR. The table records 200,000 or so clones, 88% of them present only once. Input material: PBMCs or T cells enriched from blood (not recorded which). These receptors all come from a middle-aged woman with acute COVID-19.

The V gene is TRBV14, the J gene TRBJ1-6; D unclear. Trimming stripped 6 bases from V and 14 bases from J, with 17 bases between. The CDR3 is 13 residues long. Germline V gives CDR1 SGHDN, CDR2 FVKESK. CDR3 loop: CASSPGYGRALHF. CDR3 DNA sequence: TGTGCCAGCAGTCCCGGGTACGGGAGGGCCCTCCACTTT. The full variable domain, its missing parts supplied by reference TRBV14 and TRBJ1-6, is EAGVTQFPSHSVIEKGQTVTLRCDPISGHDNLYWYRRVMGKEIKFLLHFVKESKQDESGMPNNRFLAERTGGTYSTLKVQPAELEDSGVYFCASSPGYGRALHFGNGTRLTVT.

This chain joins TRBV5-4 and TRBJ2-3; 13 bases align to TRBD2. The V and J ends lost 5 bases and 6 bases, in that order; junction bases with no gene match: 9. Per the germline V gene, CDR1 is SGHNT and CDR2 is YYREEE (reference sequence). The CDR3 length is 16 residues. The CDR3 loop reads CASRPGLAGVPDTQYF. The CDR3 nucleotides read TGTGCCAGCAGACCCGGACTAGCGGGAGTCCCCGATACGCAGTATTTT. Complete variable domain (other parts from reference TRBV5-4 and TRBJ2-3): ETGVTQSPTHLIKTRGQQVTLRCSSQSGHNTVSWYQQALGQGPQFIFQYYREEENGRGNFPPRFSGLQFPNYSSELNVNALELDDSALYLCASRPGLAGVPDTQYFGPGTRLTVL.

This clone showed up just once. The chain joins TRBV10-2 to TRBJ1-4; 11 nucleotides align to TRBD1. Germline-derived CDR1 and CDR2 are WSHSY and SAAADI. Trimming cost V 6 bases and J 4 bases; bases outside gene matches: 4. The CDR3 sequence is 15 residues long. The CDR3 here is CASSPGTGGNEKLFF. CDR3 in DNA: TGCGCCAGCAGCCCCGGGACAGGGGGTAATGAAAAACTGTTTTTT.

J is TRBJ1-2 and V is TRBV27; 9 nucleotides align to TRBD1. The length of the CDR3 is 13 residues. Germline V CDR1 and CDR2: MNHEY, SMNVEV (reference sequence). The V and J ends lost 3 bases and 5 bases, in that order; junction bases with no gene match: 1. CDR3: CASSFGTGYGYTF. The CDR3 DNA is TGTGCCAGCAGTTTTGGGACAGGGTATGGCTACACCTTC.

The chain has TRBV7-9 and TRBJ2-7; TRBD1 aligns across 9 bases. The CDR3 is made up of 12 amino acids. The germline gives CDR1 SEHNR, CDR2 FQNEAQ (reference sequence). The V segment lost 5 bases and the J segment 7 bases; nucleotides outside the gene matches: 3. CDR3 DNA: TGTGCCAGCAGCATCGACAGGGGGGAGCAGTACTTC. It specifies CASSIDRGEQYF.

J is TRBJ2-7 and V is TRBV5-6; no reliable D call. Germline V gives CDR1 SGHDT, CDR2 YYEEEE. The CDR3 spans 13 residues. With 4 bases removed from V and 0 bases from J, the gap between germline ends came to 8 bases. In nucleotides, the CDR3 is TGTGCCAGCAGCGCGTCCCCCTCCTACGAGCAGTACTTC. Amino acids: CASSASPSYEQYF.

The J gene is TRBJ2-2, the V gene TRBV19, with 9 bases aligning to TRBD1. The V and J ends lost 3 bases and 6 bases, in that order; junction bases with no gene match: 8. The germline CDR1 and CDR2 sequences are LNHDA and SQIVND (reference sequence). The CDR3 covers 16 residues. CDR3: CASSMGSTGGPGELFF. The DNA of the CDR3 is TGTGCCAGTAGTATGGGTTCTACAGGGGGCCCCGGGGAGCTGTTTTTT. The full variable domain, with the rest looked up from reference TRBV19 and TRBJ2-2, is DGGITQSPKYLFRKEGQNVTLSCEQNLNHDAMYWYRQDPGQGLRLIYYSQIVNDFQKGDIAEGYSVSREKKESFPLTVTSAQKNPTAFYLCASSMGSTGGPGELFFGEGSRLTVL.

The chain carries TRBV10-2 and TRBJ2-3; 8 bases map to TRBD1. Germline CDR1 WSHSY, CDR2 SAAADI. Trimming cost V 0 bases and J 4 bases; bases outside gene matches: 6. This CDR3 has 16 residues. The CDR3 DNA follows: TGCGCCAGCAGTGAGTCTTACAGGGGGTGGGCAGATACGCAGTATTTT. Its translation is CASSESYRGWADTQYF.

The chain employs TRBV10-3 and TRBJ1-3; 7 nucleotides align to TRBD1. Germline V gene lookup returns CDR1 ENHRY and CDR2 SYGVKD. The CDR3 has 15 residues. V was pared by 11 bases and J by 3 bases, with 13 bases of the junction left unmatched. CDR3 in amino acids: CAARQGLDGGNTIYF. The DNA for the CDR3 is TGTGCCGCCCGACAGGGTTTGGACGGTGGAAACACCATATATTTT.

In nucleotides, the CDR3 is TGTGCCAGCAGCCCCCAGAGGGCCGTCAATCAGCCCCAGCATTTT. Its protein is CASSPQRAVNQPQHF. This chain uses TRBV7-2 with TRBJ1-5; D gene unclear. The CDR3 contains 15 residues. With 5 bases removed from V and 3 bases from J, the gap between germline ends came to 14 bases. The germline V gene has CDR1 SGHTA and CDR2 FQGNSA.

The V gene is TRBV7-9, the J gene TRBJ1-1; D perhaps matches TRBD1 (5 bases). V gave up 3 bases and J gave up 4 bases, with 15 bases separating them. The length of the CDR3 is 15 residues. Per germline, CDR1 SEHNR and CDR2 FQNEAQ (reference sequence). CDR3 nucleotide sequence: TGTGCCAGCAGCTTCCCACAGGCGGGGACCACTGAAGCTTTCTTT. Protein: CASSFPQAGTTEAFF.

The V gene is TRBV7-9, the J gene TRBJ1-2, with D perhaps matching TRBD1 (6 bases). The CDR3 runs to 12 residues. Germline CDR1 reads SEHNR; CDR2 reads FQNEAQ (reference sequence). V was pared by 10 bases and J by 2 bases, with 11 bases between. In nucleotides, the CDR3 is TGTGCCATCCCCGGGACAAACTATGGCTACACCTTC. It is translated as CAIPGTNYGYTF.

The chain combines TRBV20-1 with TRBJ1-1; no clear D. This CDR3 has 13 amino acids. The germline V gene has CDR1 DFQATT and CDR2 SNEGSKA (reference sequence). V gave up 3 bases and J gave up 6 bases, with 14 bases separating them. CDR3 bases: TGCAGTGCTAGTAAGGCAGGCGGGGCTGAAGCTTTCTTT. It is translated as CSASKAGGAEAFF.

V gene TRBV30 combines with J gene TRBJ2-1; the D is unclear. V lost 4 bases and J lost 3, with 19 bases in between. The CDR3 is 16 residues long. The V gene's germline CDR1 is GTSNPN and CDR2 SVGIG (reference sequence). The CDR3 DNA follows: TGTGCCTGGAACCCTCCCCATACAGCTGGCTACAATGAGCAGTTCTTC. This translates into CAWNPPHTAGYNEQFF.

V gene TRBV28 combines with J gene TRBJ1-3, with no clear D. This CDR3 contains 14 residues. Per germline, CDR1 MDHEN and CDR2 SYDVKM. Trimming shortened V by 6 bases and J by 4 bases, and 13 bases separated the two germline ends. CDR3 bases: TGTGCCAGCAGCCTCCCGGGGAACGGAAACACCATATATTTT. The encoded protein is CASSLPGNGNTIYF.

The rearrangement joins TRBV18 to TRBJ1-6; perhaps TRBD1 as D (5 bases). The V gene's germline CDR1 is KGHSH and CDR2 LQKENI. V lost 3 bases, J lost 6 bases, and 12 bases lay in between. The CDR3 is 15 residues long. CDR3 protein: CASSPSQGPNSPLHF. CDR3 DNA: TGTGCCAGCTCACCGAGCCAGGGTCCTAATTCACCCCTCCACTTT. The variable domain in full, completed from reference TRBV18 and TRBJ1-6, reads NAGVMQNPRHLVRRRGQEARLRCSPMKGHSHVYWYRQLPEEGLKFMVYLQKENIIDESGMPKERFSAEFPKEGPSILRIQQVVRGDSAAYFCASSPSQGPNSPLHFGNGTRLTVT.